Listed here are 18 T cell receptor beta chains from one sample, sequenced in a study of early T cells in non-severe SARS-CoV-2 infection (dated by TCRdb to about 2021). The method behind the library was 5' RACE. Sequencing used a NextSeq 500. TCRdb reran the public reads through fastp at Q25 and MiXCR, keeping productive beta chains. Entries that share a CDR3 protein sequence are merged under the most common genes and DNA. The sample yields some 20,000 distinct CDR3 sequences; roughly 5.1% were counted once. 5% to 7% of the sample comes from the top ten. The specimen was whole blood. These receptors came from an adult who was a healthcare worker with PCR-confirmed SARS-CoV-2 infection or an uninfected control (not recorded which).

This clonotype was detected ten times or more. This chain joins TRBV20-1 and TRBJ1-4; D call uncertain. Per germline, CDR1 DFQATT and CDR2 SNEGSKA (reference sequence). V gave up 0 bases and J gave up 5 bases, with 13 bases separating them. The CDR3 totals 15 residues. This CDR3 reads CSARDLGGRNEKLFF. For the CDR3, the DNA is TGCAGTGCTAGAGATCTCGGCGGCCGCAATGAAAAACTGTTTTTT.

The V call is TRBV7-3, the J call TRBJ1-2, with D uncertain. Trimming cost V 3 bases and J 1 base, with 6 bases left between them. Germline V lookup: CDR1 SGHTA, CDR2 FQGTGA. CDR3 size: 13 residues. CDR3 nucleotides: TGTGCCAGCAGCTTCCCGAATAACTATGGCTACACCTTC. Translating it yields CASSFPNNYGYTF.

This clonotype was detected ten times or more. This rearrangement joins TRBV28 to TRBJ2-7; 7 nucleotides line up with TRBD1. Germline CDR1 and CDR2: MDHEN and SYDVKM. Trimming removed 6 bases from V and 7 bases from J; junction bases left unmatched: 9. CDR3 length: 13 residues. The CDR3 sequence: CASSPHGTEEQYV. CDR3 coding DNA: TGTGCCAGCAGCCCTCACGGGACAGAGGAGCAGTACGTC.

In its sample, this clonotype was seen many times. The chain links TRBV11-2 to TRBJ1-1; the D is unclear. V gave up 2 bases and J gave up 1 base, with 11 bases separating them. The CDR3 loop spans 15 amino acids. Looked up from germline, CDR1 is SGHAT and CDR2 is FQNNGV. The CDR3 nucleotides read TGTGCCAGCAGCTTACCCCGCAGCCAGAACACTGAAGCTTTCTTT. This encodes CASSLPRSQNTEAFF. The full variable domain, with the rest looked up from reference TRBV11-2 and TRBJ1-1, is EAGVAQSPRYKIIEKRQSVAFWCNPISGHATLYWYQQILGQGPKLLIQFQNNGVVDDSQLPKDRFSAERLKGVDSTLKIQPAKLEDSAVYLCASSLPRSQNTEAFFGQGTRLTVV.

This clonotype was observed at least ten times. The rearrangement uses TRBV20-1 and TRBJ1-2; unclear D gene. CDR3 length: 12 residues. Between the trimmed V and J ends, which lost 3 bases and 8 bases, there was a span of 13 bases. The V gene's germline CDR1 is DFQATT and CDR2 SNEGSKA (reference sequence). CDR3 nucleotide sequence: TGCAGTGCTAGCAGCAACGGTTTGGGCTACACCTTC. Its translation is CSASSNGLGYTF.

This clonotype was picked up a small number of times. The V call is TRBV11-1, the J call TRBJ2-7; 8 bases agree with TRBD1. J lost 2 bases, V lost 3 bases, and 9 bases had no gene match. The CDR3 extends over 16 amino acids. From germline, CDR1 is SGHAT and CDR2 FQDESV (reference sequence). In DNA, the CDR3 is TGTGCCAGCAGCTTGCAATTCGGGACAGGCCCCTACGAGCAGTACTTC. It specifies CASSLQFGTGPYEQYF.

In this sample, this clonotype turned up a few times. The gene calls are TRBV7-2 and TRBJ2-1; the match to TRBD2 covers 14 bases. The CDR3 contains 17 residues. The V segment lost 5 bases and the J segment 5 bases; nucleotides outside the gene matches: 8. Germline V lookup: CDR1 SGHTA, CDR2 FQGNSA. In DNA, the CDR3 is TGTGCCAGCAGCCTAGGGGGACTAGCGGGAGCCCACAATGAGCAGTTCTTC. The encoded protein is CASSLGGLAGAHNEQFF.

This clonotype appeared many times. This chain uses TRBV20-1 with TRBJ2-1; D is possibly TRBD2 (6 bases). Trimming pared 3 bases from V and 5 bases from J, leaving 20 bases between. This CDR3 spans 16 amino acids. Germline V gene sequence: CDR1 DFQATT, CDR2 SNEGSKA (reference sequence). Here the CDR3 reads CSARAPQRAFHNEQFF. CDR3 nucleotides: TGCAGTGCTAGGGCTCCCCAGCGGGCATTTCACAATGAGCAGTTCTTC.

This clonotype showed up many times. This chain uses TRBV2 with TRBJ2-7; no reliable D call. Germline V gene sequence: CDR1 SNHLY, CDR2 FYNNEI. There are 12 residues in the CDR3. V gave up 1 base and J gave up 7 bases, with 8 bases separating them. CDR3 residues: CASSEGRTEQYV. In nucleotides, the CDR3 is TGTGCCAGCAGTGAAGGGCGAACTGAGCAGTACGTC.

The genes are TRBV6-5 and TRBJ2-1; tentatively, D is TRBD2 (5 bases). This CDR3 contains 15 residues. Germline V gene data show CDR1 as MNHEY and CDR2 as SVGAGI. Deletions cut 2 bases from V and 4 bases from J, with 12 bases between. CDR3 in amino acids: CASSYEEARYNEQFF. The CDR3 DNA follows: TGTGCCAGCAGTTACGAGGAGGCAAGGTACAATGAGCAGTTCTTC.

The chain employs TRBV11-2 and TRBJ1-1, with TRBD1 as a possible D gene (5 bases). The germline V gene encodes CDR1 SGHAT and CDR2 FQNNGV. The CDR3 loop spans 13 amino acids. Between the trimmed V and J ends, which lost 6 bases and 3 bases, there was a span of 11 bases. CDR3 bases: TGTGCCAGCAGTACTCGGGGGGACACTGAAGCTTTCTTT. Protein sequence: CASSTRGDTEAFF.

The sample holds many counts of this clonotype. V and J are TRBV15 and TRBJ2-1; D is perhaps TRBD2 (6 bases). Germline V gene data show CDR1 as LNHNV and CDR2 as YYDKDF (reference sequence). Trimming shortened V by 0 bases and J by 5 bases, and 14 bases separated the two germline ends. The CDR3 has 16 residues. The CDR3 region is CATSRDRGIANNEQFF. The DNA of the CDR3 is TGTGCCACCAGCAGAGATCGGGGGATTGCAAACAATGAGCAGTTCTTC. Variable domain in full (rest from reference TRBV15 and TRBJ2-1): DAMVIQNPRYQVTQFGKPVTLSCSQTLNHNVMYWYQQKSSQAPKLLFHYYDKDFNNEADTPDNFQSRRPNTSFCFLDIRSPGLGDTAMYLCATSRDRGIANNEQFFGPGTRLTVL.

V usage is TRBV14 and J usage is TRBJ2-5; D gene unclear. The CDR3 has 14 amino acids. The V and J ends lost 6 bases and 0 bases respectively, with 11 bases between them. Per germline, CDR1 SGHDN and CDR2 FVKESK. As DNA, the CDR3 is TGTGCCAGCAGTGACGGATGGAACCAAGAGACCCAGTACTTC. The encoded protein is CASSDGWNQETQYF.

This clonotype has a count of ten or more. Compared with germline, one end of the junction differs, possibly owing to a read error. The chain's CDR3 is CASSVDRARNEQFF. CDR3 coding DNA: TGTGCCAGCAGCGTAGACAGGGCACGCAATGAGCAGTTCTTC. The chain couples TRBV11-2 to TRBJ2-1; TRBD1 matches 7 bases. Germline V gene lookup returns CDR1 SGHAT and CDR2 FQNNGV. The CDR3 is made up of 14 amino acids.

This clonotype was seen a handful of times. V is TRBV3-1 and J is TRBJ1-6, with D possibly being TRBD1 (5 bases). The V end lost 2 bases, the J end lost 5 bases, and 19 bases lay between the germline ends. The CDR3 is 18 amino acids. The V gene's germline CDR1 is LGHDT and CDR2 YNNKEL (reference sequence). The CDR3: CASSQRSRGLPHNSPLHF. CDR3 nucleotide sequence: TGTGCCAGCAGCCAACGTTCTAGGGGCCTGCCCCATAATTCACCCCTCCACTTT.

The rearrangement uses TRBV4-3 and TRBJ2-1; D gene unclear. The CDR3 has 13 residues. V was cut by 0 bases and J by 7 bases, with 7 bases left in between. Germline V gene data show CDR1 as LGHNA and CDR2 as YSLEER. The CDR3 DNA is TGCGCCAGCAGCCAAGATTACGGGAATGAGCAGTTCTTC. The encoded protein is CASSQDYGNEQFF.

This clonotype has ten or more counts. This sequence joins TRBV30 and TRBJ1-6; TRBD1 is a possible D gene (6 bases). CDR1 GTSNPN and CDR2 SVGIG come from the germline V gene (reference sequence). Trimming removed 3 bases at V and 7 bases at J, with 7 bases between. The CDR3 is 12 amino acids. DNA of the CDR3: TGTGCCTGGAGCAGGGGAAATTCACCCCTCCACTTT. Protein sequence: CAWSRGNSPLHF.

This clonotype was counted many times. The chain employs TRBV20-1 and TRBJ1-6; D gene uncertain. The V and J ends lost 3 bases and 8 bases respectively, with 5 bases between them. This CDR3 spans 11 amino acids. Germline V gene lookup returns CDR1 DFQATT and CDR2 SNEGSKA (reference sequence). The CDR3 loop is CSASWDSPLHF. Here the CDR3 DNA reads TGCAGTGCTAGCTGGGATTCACCCCTCCACTTT.